These 4 T cell receptor beta chains came from one sample sequenced in a study of blood T cell repertoires in COVID-19. Method: immunoSEQ multiplex PCR; TCRdb's copy keeps in-frame clones and lacks some. This table has over 150,000 clones, around 82% appearing once. Sequencing was performed on peripheral blood. The receptors originated from a woman aged 80 or over with acute or convalescent COVID-19.

The chain is built from TRBV2 and TRBJ1-1; D possibly corresponds to TRBD1 (6 bases). Germline-derived CDR1 and CDR2 are SNHLY and FYNNEI. The CDR3 sequence is 13 residues long. The V gene lost 7 bases and the J gene lost 3 bases, with 12 bases spanning the gap. Here the CDR3 DNA reads TGTGCCAGCACCCTAGGGGGTTACACTGAAGCTTTCTTT. Translating gives CASTLGGYTEAFF.

V and J are TRBV18 and TRBJ1-5; D possibly corresponds to TRBD1 (5 bases). V was shortened by 6 bases and J by 7 bases, with 19 bases between the two germline ends. Germline CDR1 and CDR2: KGHSH and LQKENI. CDR3 length equals 15 residues. CDR3 sequence: CASSHPRGGEQPQHF. The CDR3 DNA reads TGTGCCAGCTCTCACCCAAGGGGAGGAGAACAGCCCCAGCATTTT.

The V call is TRBV19, the J call TRBJ1-5; no definite D call. V was shortened by 3 bases and J by 1 base, with 16 bases between the two germline ends. Germline CDR1 reads LNHDA; CDR2 reads SQIVND (reference sequence). The CDR3 is 17 residues long. CDR3 residues: CASSMRMRAGSNQPQHF. CDR3 nucleotide sequence: TGTGCCAGTAGTATGCGTATGAGGGCTGGGAGCAATCAGCCCCAGCATTTT.

V is TRBV11-2 and J is TRBJ1-6; TRBD1 matches 9 bases. This CDR3 has 13 amino acids. Germline V gene sequence: CDR1 SGHAT, CDR2 FQNNGV. After removal of 4 bases from V and 12 bases from J, the junction contained 4 bases not matched to a gene. The CDR3 reads CASSWGQGLPLHF. Here the CDR3 DNA reads TGTGCCAGCAGCTGGGGACAGGGCTTACCCCTCCACTTT.